This T cell receptor (beta chain) comes out of a study of graft-versus-host responses after intestinal transplantation. Study-level background: Uniformly, recipients were administered anti-thymocyte globulin induction with subsequent tacrolimus and steroids for about 3 years.

This clone was seen only a few times. Assay: immunoSEQ multiplex PCR; the TCRdb copy retains only in-frame clones and omits some. Found here are about 19,000 clones, approximately 39% of them singletons; the top ten hold about 2%. CDR3 length equals 14 residues. V was pared by 0 bases and J by 4 bases, with 9 bases between. Germline-derived CDR1 and CDR2 are MGHRA and YSYEKL. Material: alloreactive CD4+ T cells from a mixed lymphocyte reaction culture, obtained before transplantation. Documented subset: CFSE-low proliferating T cells sorted from roughly 6-day pre-transplant mixed lymphocyte reaction (GvH or HvG direction). The TCR was taken from a human patient who was an organ donor for intestinal transplantation. This chain joins TRBV4-1 and TRBJ1-2; D is perhaps TRBD1 (5 bases). CDR3 nucleotides: TGCGCCAGCAGCCAAGACGACAGAAGCTATGGCTACACCTTC. Residues: CASSQDDRSYGYTF.